This record looks at one T cell receptor beta chain sequence and its context. The CDR3 spans 15 residues. The V gene end was trimmed by 6 bases and the J gene end by 5 bases; junction bases not matched to a gene: 9. From germline, CDR1 is MNHEY and CDR2 SVGAGI. The entry originates in a study of blood T cell repertoires in COVID-19. Study summary: There were acute and convalescent COVID-19 samples, and they came from the United States, Italy and Spain. From T cells, B-cell-depleted T cells, or PBMCs came the material, which was cDNA or gDNA.

Repertoires were generated with immunoSEQ multiplex PCR, while TCRdb's copy carries only in-frame clones and drops some. The sample consists of around 450,000 clones, about 85% of them appearing once. Participant-given clinical history determined each cohort assignment. The sequence came from a woman between 18 and 30 years old with acute COVID-19. The chain employs TRBV6-5 and TRBJ1-4; 7 bases agree with TRBD1. What was sequenced was PBMCs or T cells enriched from blood (not recorded which). The CDR3 nucleotides are TGTGCCAGCAGCAGAGGACAGGTTAAAAATGAAAAACTGTTTTTT. This gives the protein CASSRGQVKNEKLFF.